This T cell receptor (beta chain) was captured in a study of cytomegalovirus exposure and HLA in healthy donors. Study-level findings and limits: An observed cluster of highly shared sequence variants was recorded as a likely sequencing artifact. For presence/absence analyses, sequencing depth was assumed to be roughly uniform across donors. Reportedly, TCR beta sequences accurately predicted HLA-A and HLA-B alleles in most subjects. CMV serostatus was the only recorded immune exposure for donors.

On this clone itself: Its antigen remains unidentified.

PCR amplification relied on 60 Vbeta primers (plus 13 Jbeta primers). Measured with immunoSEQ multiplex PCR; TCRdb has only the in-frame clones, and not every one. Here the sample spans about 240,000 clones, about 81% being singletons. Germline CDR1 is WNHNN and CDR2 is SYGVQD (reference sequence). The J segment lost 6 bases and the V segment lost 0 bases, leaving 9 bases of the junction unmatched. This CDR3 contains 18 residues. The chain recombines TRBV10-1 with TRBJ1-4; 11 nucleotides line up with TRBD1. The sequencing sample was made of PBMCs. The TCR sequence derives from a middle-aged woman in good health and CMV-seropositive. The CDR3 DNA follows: TGCGCCAGCAGTGAGTCGCCGAACCCGGGACAGGGGGATGAAAAACTGTTTTTT. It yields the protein CASSESPNPGQGDEKLFF.